Below, 14 T cell receptor beta chains from the same sample are listed, as sequenced in a study of graft-versus-host responses after intestinal transplantation. TCRdb's copy holds only in-frame clones and misses some; the assay was immunoSEQ multiplex PCR. This sample yields about 18,000 clones, of which about four fifths are seen a single time; roughly 2% belongs to the top ten. The sample was PBMCs, taken 14 days after transplant. These receptors were obtained from a human patient who received an intestinal transplant, so some T cells may come from the graft donor.

The chain combines TRBV7-9 with TRBJ1-2; the match to TRBD1 covers 7 bases. The CDR3 has 13 residues. The V gene's germline CDR1 is SEHNR and CDR2 FQNEAQ (reference sequence). V dropped 5 bases and J dropped 4; count of bases not matched to a gene: 4. This CDR3 is CASSPDRSYGYTF. The CDR3, as DNA: TGTGCCAGCAGCCCGGACAGGAGCTATGGCTACACCTTC.

The gene calls are TRBV28 and TRBJ2-2; 10 bases align to TRBD1. Germline V gives CDR1 MDHEN, CDR2 SYDVKM. The CDR3 is made up of 14 amino acids. Germline trimming cut 6 bases from V and 4 bases from J; bases unmatched to any gene: 2. The CDR3 coding sequence is TGTGCCAGCAGGAGGACAGGGGGCACCGGGGAGCTGTTTTTT. Its translation: CASRRTGGTGELFF.

The rearrangement joins TRBV2 to TRBJ2-1, with D hard to call. The CDR3 runs 16 residues. CDR1 is SNHLY, CDR2 FYNNEI, per germline. V was cut by 6 bases and J by 0 bases, with 15 bases left in between. CDR3 in DNA: TGTGCCAGCAGACGAGCCCCGGGCTACTCCTACAATGAGCAGTTCTTC. Protein product: CASRRAPGYSYNEQFF.

The chain joins TRBV29-1 to TRBJ2-1; D not certain. Trimming left V 4 bases short and J 8 bases short, with 18 bases between. The CDR3 sequence is 14 residues long. From germline, CDR1 is SQVTM and CDR2 ANQGSEA. Written as DNA, the CDR3 is TGCAGCGTTGTAGGGCAGCCACCTGAGGATGAGCAGTTCTTC. It translates to CSVVGQPPEDEQFF.

V is TRBV7-9 and J is TRBJ2-1; D unclear. The CDR3 spans 14 residues. V shed 3 bases and J shed 4 bases, with 10 bases lying between them. Germline V CDR1 and CDR2: SEHNR, FQNEAQ (reference sequence). CDR3 sequence reads: CASSFPTEYNEQFF. Written as DNA, the CDR3 is TGTGCCAGCAGCTTCCCGACTGAGTACAATGAGCAGTTCTTC.

The gene calls are TRBV27 and TRBJ2-7, with 8 bases matching TRBD2. This CDR3 has 14 residues. Germline V gives CDR1 MNHEY, CDR2 SMNVEV (reference sequence). The V and J ends lost 2 bases and 0 bases, in that order; junction bases with no gene match: 0. DNA for the CDR3: TGTGCCAGCAGTTTACTAGCGGGCTCCTACGAGCAGTACTTC. Translated, it gives CASSLLAGSYEQYF.

The chain carries TRBV10-3 and TRBJ2-1; possibly TRBD1 for D (5 bases). Germline V gene lookup returns CDR1 ENHRY and CDR2 SYGVKD. The V end was cut by 5 bases, the J end by 8 bases, with 7 bases between. CDR3 size: 11 residues. The CDR3 region is CAISTGDEQFF. The DNA of the CDR3 is TGTGCCATCAGTACAGGAGATGAGCAGTTCTTC.

This clone was counted only a few times. The CDR3 DNA follows: TGTGCCAGTAGTATAGGGCCCAGCTTGAACACTGAAGCTTTCTTT. Translation gives CASSIGPSLNTEAFF. The V and J genes are TRBV19 and TRBJ1-1; D gene ambiguous. This CDR3 region has 15 residues. With 1 base removed from V and 0 bases from J, the gap between germline ends came to 9 bases. Per the germline V gene, CDR1 is LNHDA and CDR2 is SQIVND (reference sequence).

V is TRBV6-4 and J is TRBJ2-3; no clear D. Per germline, CDR1 MRHNA and CDR2 SNTAGT. This CDR3 is built from 13 residues. V lost 2 bases and J lost 3, with 6 bases in between. The DNA of the CDR3 is TGTGCCAGCAGTGACAAGGGTACAGATACGCAGTATTTT. This gives the protein CASSDKGTDTQYF.

CDR3 region: CASSFRAGALNTEAFF. The CDR3 nucleotides read TGTGCCAGCAGCTTTAGGGCAGGGGCCTTAAACACTGAAGCTTTCTTT. V gene TRBV7-9 combines with J gene TRBJ1-1; possibly TRBD1 for D (6 bases). The CDR3 spans 16 residues. V was cut by 3 bases and J by 2 bases, with 16 bases left in between. Germline CDR1 and CDR2: SEHNR and FQNEAQ (reference sequence).

This chain joins TRBV29-1 and TRBJ2-7, with 12 bases aligning to TRBD1. There are 18 residues in the CDR3. Trimming at V came to 0 bases and at J to 4 bases, leaving 13 bases not matched to a gene. In germline, CDR1 is SQVTM, CDR2 ANQGSEA. In nucleotides, the CDR3 is TGCAGCGTTGAAGACCCCGGGACAGGGGGCATCGTGATTTACGAGCAGTACTTC. Protein: CSVEDPGTGGIVIYEQYF.

This chain uses TRBV25-1 with TRBJ2-3; D may be TRBD2 (7 bases). The CDR3 totals 17 residues. Germline CDR1 reads MGHDK; CDR2 reads SYGVNS. V lost 2 bases to trimming and J lost 1 base, with 16 bases between them. CDR3 nucleotide sequence: TGTGCCAGCAGTGAACCCGGCGCGGGGGCCGGCACAGATACGCAGTATTTT. Amino acid sequence: CASSEPGAGAGTDTQYF.

The V gene is TRBV6-1, the J gene TRBJ1-1; 10 bases agree with TRBD1. Germline V gene data show CDR1 as MNHNS and CDR2 as SASEGT. This CDR3 comprises 13 residues. J gave up 11 bases and V 1 base, and 4 bases lay outside the gene matches. CDR3 DNA: TGTGCCAGCAGTGAAGGGGACAGGGGACGGGCTTTCTTT. It is translated as CASSEGDRGRAFF.

Here the CDR3 DNA reads TGCGCCAGCAGCCTAGCGGGGGGCTCCTACGAGCAGTACTTC. It is translated as CASSLAGGSYEQYF. The chain links TRBV5-1 to TRBJ2-5; 11 bases map to TRBD2. The J call is doubtful: the DNA matches TRBJ2-7 better. Per the germline V gene, CDR1 is SGHRS and CDR2 is YFSETQ. This CDR3 is 14 amino acids long.